Reported below is one TCR beta chain. Its cognate antigen is unknown. The data were taken from a study of cytotoxic CD8 clonotypes in ibrutinib-treated CLL. Overall study: Collecting the response samples happened after a median about twelve months of treatment, with a range of 6 to 36. There were, on average, about 240,000 productive templates and approximately 94,000 productive rearrangements per sample.

Findings of the study overall: Against age-matched healthy donors, baseline clonality ran higher and tracked circulating CD8+ T-cell counts.

With cryopreserved PBMCs as the source, 2 to 2.5 micrograms of genomic DNA went to TCR beta libraries. Germline CDR1 and CDR2: SGHNT and YYREEE (reference sequence). This CDR3 is 15 amino acids long. With 1 base clipped from V and 5 bases from J, the junction kept 5 bases outside the gene matches. Produced via immunoSEQ multiplex PCR; TCRdb's table is partial and in-frame only. The data hold tens of thousands of clones, with roughly three quarters observed a single time. This TCR derives from a human donor with chronic lymphocytic leukemia. This chain joins TRBV5-4 and TRBJ1-2; 10 bases map to TRBD1. The starting material was PBMCs, obtained after 24 months of ibrutinib treatment. The CDR3 nucleotides are TGTGCCAGCAGCTTGCCCCCGGGACAGGGGTATGGCTACACCTTC. Translating gives CASSLPPGQGYGYTF. Drawing the rest from reference TRBV5-4 and TRBJ1-2, the complete variable domain is ETGVTQSPTHLIKTRGQQVTLRCSSQSGHNTVSWYQQALGQGPQFIFQYYREEENGRGNFPPRFSGLQFPNYSSELNVNALELDDSALYLCASSLPPGQGYGYTFGSGTRLTVV.